This T cell receptor beta chain was sequenced in a study of shared clonotypes between healthy human individuals. Study results and caveats: The naive CD4 repertoires of a few donors were compared, and around 5% of clonotypes were shared.

The CDR3 loop spans 15 amino acids. V was shortened by 1 base and J by 8 bases, with 16 bases between the two germline ends. Germline values: CDR1 SGHNT, CDR2 YYREEE (reference sequence). A remark on this clone: The antigen is undetermined.

The donor cohort consisted entirely of Caucasian adults residing in Nashville, Tennessee. Clones were read by immunoSEQ multiplex PCR, and TCRdb kept only the in-frame ones, dropping some. The table records millions of clones, around 90% of them present only once. The receptor's source is a man younger than 30 in good health. The chain employs TRBV5-4 and TRBJ2-1; a possible D gene is TRBD2 (5 bases). Sequencing was done on a sample of naive CD4+ T cells sorted from blood. The subset here: CD45RA+ positively selected. The DNA of the CDR3 is TGTGCCAGCAGCTTGCCAACCGCCGGGGTCCATGAGCAGTTCTTC. Its protein product is CASSLPTAGVHEQFF.